The 23 T cell receptor beta chains reported below all come from one sample, sequenced in a study of cytomegalovirus exposure and HLA in healthy donors. PCR employed 60 Vbeta and 13 Jbeta primers. Clones were read by immunoSEQ multiplex PCR, and TCRdb kept only the in-frame ones, dropping some. Of tens of thousands of clones listed, approximately 64% are singletons. The sequencing input was PBMCs. The source is a woman aged 45-65 years in good health and CMV-seropositive.

V and J are TRBV9 and TRBJ2-3; D is possibly TRBD2 (6 bases). Germline V lookup: CDR1 SGDLS, CDR2 YYNGEE. The CDR3 runs to 16 residues. The V and J ends lost 0 bases and 2 bases respectively, with 13 bases between them. The CDR3 sequence: CASSVGGGRLTDTQYF. In DNA, the CDR3 is TGTGCCAGCAGCGTAGGGGGAGGACGGCTCACAGATACGCAGTATTTT.

The gene calls are TRBV6-1 and TRBJ2-5; TRBD2 might be the D (6 bases). The CDR3 is 14 residues long. The V end was cut by 7 bases, the J end by 11 bases, with 23 bases between. From germline, CDR1 is MNHNS and CDR2 SASEGT. CDR3 residues: CASIPPGLQGYQYF. The CDR3 DNA reads TGTGCCAGCATCCCGCCGGGACTCCAAGGGTATCAGTACTTC.

The CDR3 reads CASSPKRYLSEKLFF. For the CDR3, the DNA is TGTGCCAGCAGCCCGAAACGATATTTGAGCGAAAAACTGTTTTTT. This chain joins TRBV6-1 and TRBJ1-4; D gene unclear. From germline, CDR1 is MNHNS and CDR2 SASEGT. V was pared by 6 bases and J by 8 bases, with 19 bases between. The CDR3 has 15 residues.

The V call is TRBV7-9, the J call TRBJ2-5, with D possibly matching TRBD2 (5 bases). The V gene's germline CDR1 is SEHNR and CDR2 FQNEAQ (reference sequence). CDR3 size: 14 residues. Trimming left V 5 bases short and J 5 bases short, with 15 bases between. CDR3: CASSPQAGLETQYF. The CDR3 bases are TGTGCCAGCAGCCCCCAGGCGGGTTTGGAGACCCAGTACTTC.

The chain links TRBV11-2 to TRBJ1-2, with 7 bases fitting TRBD1. This CDR3 has 13 residues. CDR1 is SGHAT and CDR2 is FQNNGV in the germline V gene. V dropped 5 bases and J dropped 6; count of bases not matched to a gene: 6. The DNA of the CDR3 is TGTGCCAGCAGCAGGGGGCGCTGGGATGGCTACACCTTC. Translating it yields CASSRGRWDGYTF.

This clone showed up just a few times. The chain has TRBV28 and TRBJ2-5, with 7 bases lining up with TRBD1. In germline, CDR1 is MDHEN, CDR2 SYDVKM. The ends lost 8 bases at V and 1 base at J; junction bases unmatched: 19. The CDR3 sequence is 18 residues long. CDR3 bases: TGTGCCAGCGAGACCCCACAAGACAGGGCCTCGCCCCAAGAGACCCAGTACTTC. Amino acid sequence: CASETPQDRASPQETQYF.

Comments on this clone: Other nucleotide sequences in the sample specify the same CDR3. This chain connects TRBV6-5 to TRBJ1-3, with TRBD1 matching 7 bases. Per germline, CDR1 MNHEY and CDR2 SVGAGI. The CDR3 spans 14 residues. V was clipped by 6 bases and J by 4 bases; unmatched bases: 6. Here the CDR3 reads CASSLTGLGNTIYF. The CDR3 DNA is TGTGCCAGCAGCCTGACAGGGTTGGGAAACACCATATATTTT.

The chain recombines TRBV7-9 with TRBJ2-3; 8 bases are shared with TRBD2. J was trimmed by 3 bases and V by 5 bases; bases with no gene match: 7. This CDR3 spans 15 amino acids. Germline V gene data show CDR1 as SEHNR and CDR2 as FQNEAQ (reference sequence). CDR3 region: CASSAGLGATDTQYF. In DNA, the CDR3 is TGTGCCAGCAGCGCGGGACTAGGTGCGACAGATACGCAGTATTTT. The entire variable domain, with the rest obtained from reference TRBV7-9 and TRBJ2-3, is as follows: DTGVSQNPRHKITKRGQNVTFRCDPISEHNRLYWYRQTLGQGPEFLTYFQNEAQLEKSRLLSDRFSAERPKGSFSTLEIQRTEQGDSAMYLCASSAGLGATDTQYFGPGTRLTVL.

The genes are TRBV7-2 and TRBJ1-1; D ambiguous. CDR3 length equals 14 residues. Germline V gene lookup returns CDR1 SGHTA and CDR2 FQGNSA. The V end was cut by 0 bases, the J end by 0 bases, with 5 bases between. DNA for the CDR3: TGTGCCAGCAGCTTAGCTACAGTGAACACTGAAGCTTTCTTT. It is translated as CASSLATVNTEAFF.

The gene calls are TRBV5-1 and TRBJ2-5; 13 bases agree with TRBD2. Germline assignment: CDR1 SGHRS and CDR2 YFSETQ. V lost 4 bases and J lost 1; bases outside the gene matches: 7. The CDR3 loop spans 17 amino acids. The CDR3 spells CASSPGLAGVVQETQYF. The DNA for the CDR3 is TGCGCCAGCAGCCCCGGACTAGCGGGGGTGGTCCAAGAGACCCAGTACTTC.

The chain is built from TRBV29-1 and TRBJ2-7; TRBD1 is a possible D gene (5 bases). V was pared by 6 bases and J by 0 bases, with 15 bases between. The CDR3 length is 14 residues. Germline V lookup: CDR1 SQVTM, CDR2 ANQGSEA. The CDR3 spells CSVSTAMYSYEQYF. In DNA form, the CDR3 reads TGCAGCGTCTCGACAGCGATGTACTCCTACGAGCAGTACTTC.

The chain's CDR3 is CASTGAGDDTEAFF. CDR3 nucleotide sequence: TGTGCCAGTACCGGGGCAGGGGATGACACTGAAGCTTTCTTT. The rearrangement links TRBV2 to TRBJ1-1, with D perhaps matching TRBD1 (6 bases). CDR1 and CDR2 (germline): SNHLY, FYNNEI. The CDR3 runs 14 residues. Trimming stripped 9 bases from V and 3 bases from J, with 17 bases between.

This rearrangement joins TRBV28 to TRBJ1-1, with D unclear. The CDR3 runs to 15 residues. Germline V gene data show CDR1 as MDHEN and CDR2 as SYDVKM. The V end lost 5 bases, the J end lost 0 bases, and 13 bases lay between the germline ends. As DNA, the CDR3 is TGTGCCAGCAGTCCCCCGCAGACTTTGAACACTGAAGCTTTCTTT. Protein product: CASSPPQTLNTEAFF.

The chain carries TRBV6-6 and TRBJ1-2, with a possible D match to TRBD1 (5 bases). Germline CDR1 and CDR2: MNHNY and SVGAGI (reference sequence). The CDR3 is 13 residues long. V was trimmed by 6 bases and J by 6 bases, leaving 14 bases between them. CDR3 coding DNA: TGTGCCAGCAGCCCGGGGGACTTTCATGGCTACACCTTC. Translated, it gives CASSPGDFHGYTF.

The CDR3 DNA follows: TGCAGCGTTGAAGTTGTCAGGCAAGAGACCCAGTACTTC. This encodes CSVEVVRQETQYF. The chain joins TRBV29-1 to TRBJ2-5; D unresolved. V lost 1 base, J lost 2 bases, and 8 bases lay in between. This CDR3 has 13 amino acids. The germline gives CDR1 SQVTM, CDR2 ANQGSEA.

The CDR3 region has the DNA TGTGCCAGCAGCTTAGATCCAGGGGGGTCCATTTCTGGAAACACCATATATTTT. This gives the protein CASSLDPGGSISGNTIYF. The V call is TRBV7-9, the J call TRBJ1-3; 7 bases align to TRBD1. This CDR3 spans 18 amino acids. The V gene's germline CDR1 is SEHNR and CDR2 FQNEAQ (reference sequence). After removal of 1 base from V and 1 base from J, the junction contained 10 bases not matched to a gene.

In its sample, this clone was seen many times. The V gene is TRBV6-5, the J gene TRBJ1-2; D is unresolved. The CDR3 consists of 14 residues. Per the germline V gene, CDR1 is MNHEY and CDR2 is SVGAGI. V lost 5 bases to trimming and J lost 3 bases, with 13 bases between them. CDR3 loop: CASSPSIGDYGYTF. The CDR3 bases are TGTGCCAGCAGTCCATCCATCGGGGACTATGGCTACACCTTC.

Concerning this clone: This sample also contains other DNA sequences that code for the same CDR3. This chain links TRBV6-5 with TRBJ1-4; 8 bases are shared with TRBD1. The CDR3 is 14 amino acids. The J segment lost 4 bases and the V segment lost 6 bases, leaving 4 bases of the junction unmatched. Germline V gene data show CDR1 as MNHEY and CDR2 as SVGAGI. DNA for the CDR3: TGTGCCAGCAGGAGACAGGGGCTTAATGAAAAACTGTTTTTT. Residues: CASRRQGLNEKLFF.

This clone was recorded once. V usage is TRBV5-1 and J usage is TRBJ1-1; a weak D match, TRBD1 (5 bases). CDR1 is SGHRS and CDR2 is YFSETQ in the germline V gene. The CDR3 has 12 amino acids. Trimming removed 0 bases from V and 8 bases from J, with 8 bases in between. The DNA for the CDR3 is TGCGCCAGCAGCTTGGGAGCAGGGGAAGCTTTCTTT. Its translation is CASSLGAGEAFF.

CDR3 sequence (DNA): TGTGCCAGCAGCCAAGAAACTAGCGGGGGGTACAATGAGCAGTTCTTC. Its translation is CASSQETSGGYNEQFF. The chain uses TRBV4-2 and TRBJ2-1, with 12 bases matching TRBD2. Trimming at V came to 0 bases and at J to 4 bases, leaving 1 base not matched to a gene. The germline gives CDR1 LGHNA, CDR2 YNFKEQ. CDR3 size: 16 residues.

The genes are TRBV2 and TRBJ2-2, with 8 bases matching TRBD2. Germline-derived CDR1 and CDR2 are SNHLY and FYNNEI. Trimming at V came to 7 bases and at J to 5 bases, leaving 6 bases not matched to a gene. The length of the CDR3 is 14 residues. In DNA form, the CDR3 reads TGTGCCAGCAAAACGGGGGGGCAAACCGGGGAGCTGTTTTTT. Its protein is CASKTGGQTGELFF. Variable domain in full (rest from reference TRBV2 and TRBJ2-2): EPEVTQTPSHQVTQMGQEVILRCVPISNHLYFYWYRQILGQKVEFLVSFYNNEISEKSEIFDDQFSVERPDGSNFTLKIRSTKLEDSAMYFCASKTGGQTGELFFGEGSRLTVL.

The chain is built from TRBV7-9 and TRBJ1-2, with 7 nucleotides matching TRBD1. CDR3 size: 15 residues. Germline trimming cut 6 bases from V and 1 base from J; bases unmatched to any gene: 8. From germline, CDR1 is SEHNR and CDR2 FQNEAQ (reference sequence). The CDR3 here is CASRSLTGSNYGYTF. CDR3 in DNA: TGTGCCAGCAGGTCCTTGACAGGGAGTAACTATGGCTACACCTTC.

This chain connects TRBV28 to TRBJ1-1, with D tentatively TRBD1 (6 bases). Germline V lookup: CDR1 MDHEN, CDR2 SYDVKM. The length of the CDR3 is 14 residues. Trimming took 8 bases from V and 4 from J, leaving 17 bases between them. The CDR3 region has the DNA TGTGCCAGCCGGCAGGGGATTATCAGCACTGAAGCTTTCTTT. Protein: CASRQGIISTEAFF.